The 11 T cell receptor beta chains presented below share a single source sample, sequenced in a study of T cell responses to AZD1222 COVID-19 vaccine. The protocol was immunoSEQ multiplex PCR, while the TCRdb copy is restricted to in-frame clones and leaves out a portion. The sample comprises some 150,000 clones, about 89% of which are singletons, and 2.8% rests with the top ten. Sequencing used peripheral blood, obtained on day 0 of MenACWY control vaccination. The receptors derive from an adult in good health.

Only a few counts were recorded for this clone. CDR3 coding DNA: TGTGCCAGCAGTACAGGAGACAGGGAATATCAGCCCCAGCATTTT. Translation gives CASSTGDREYQPQHF. The chain combines TRBV28 with TRBJ1-5; TRBD1 agrees at 7 bases. The germline gives CDR1 MDHEN, CDR2 SYDVKM. V lost 5 bases and J lost 5; bases outside the gene matches: 9. This CDR3 spans 15 amino acids.

This chain connects TRBV9 to TRBJ2-5, with D unresolved. This CDR3 spans 13 amino acids. The germline V gene has CDR1 SGDLS and CDR2 YYNGEE. V was trimmed by 4 bases and J by 2 bases, leaving 9 bases between them. The DNA for the CDR3 is TGTGCCAGCAGCTCATTGGATCAAGAGACCCAGTACTTC. It specifies CASSSLDQETQYF.

The chain carries TRBV4-1 and TRBJ1-4, with 9 bases fitting TRBD1. Germline V gives CDR1 MGHRA, CDR2 YSYEKL. V dropped 8 bases and J dropped 7; count of bases not matched to a gene: 11. The CDR3 spans 15 residues. For the CDR3, the DNA is TGCGCCAGCGCTGCGGGACAGGGCCCTGGTGAAAAACTGTTTTTT. Protein sequence: CASAAGQGPGEKLFF.

This rearrangement joins TRBV30 to TRBJ1-5; no reliable D call. There are 13 residues in the CDR3. CDR1 and CDR2 from the germline V gene are GTSNPN and SVGIG (reference sequence). The V end was cut by 0 bases, the J end by 0 bases, with 3 bases between. The chain's CDR3 is CAWSVDSNQPQHF. DNA of the CDR3: TGTGCCTGGAGTGTAGATAGCAATCAGCCCCAGCATTTT.

The V and J genes are TRBV28 and TRBJ1-3; no reliable D call. Germline loops: CDR1 MDHEN, CDR2 SYDVKM. The length of the CDR3 is 14 residues. Deletions cut 3 bases from V and 0 bases from J, with 6 bases between. The CDR3 spells CASSLGVSGNTIYF. The CDR3 region has the DNA TGTGCCAGCAGTTTGGGTGTCTCTGGAAACACCATATATTTT. Full variable domain (missing parts from reference TRBV28 and TRBJ1-3): DVKVTQSSRYLVKRTGEKVFLECVQDMDHENMFWYRQDPGLGLRLIYFSYDVKMKEKGDIPEGYSVSREKKERFSLILESASTNQTSMYLCASSLGVSGNTIYFGEGSWLTVV.

The genes are TRBV9 and TRBJ1-2; tentatively, D is TRBD1 (5 bases). Trimming pared 3 bases from V and 5 bases from J, leaving 11 bases between. Germline V gene data show CDR1 as SGDLS and CDR2 as YYNGEE. This CDR3 spans 13 amino acids. CDR3 protein: CASSAGTEYGYTF. CDR3 bases: TGTGCCAGCAGCGCAGGGACGGAATATGGCTACACCTTC. Full variable domain (rest looked up from reference TRBV9 and TRBJ1-2): DSGVTQTPKHLITATGQRVTLRCSPRSGDLSVYWYQQSLDQGLQFLIQYYNGEERAKGNILERFSAQQFPDLHSELNLSSLELGDSALYFCASSAGTEYGYTFGSGTRLTVV.

CDR3 loop: CASRLTLVNTEAFF. DNA for the CDR3: TGTGCCAGTAGACTTACATTAGTTAATACTGAAGCTTTCTTT. This chain uses TRBV19 with TRBJ1-1, with D hard to call. Between the trimmed V and J ends, which lost 6 bases and 5 bases, there was a span of 16 bases. The CDR3 length is 14 residues. Germline V lookup: CDR1 LNHDA, CDR2 SQIVND (reference sequence).

The genes are TRBV10-2 and TRBJ1-1, with 7 bases matching TRBD1. With 5 bases clipped from V and 1 base from J, the junction kept 4 bases outside the gene matches. CDR3 length equals 14 residues. Germline CDR1 WSHSY, CDR2 SAAADI. CDR3 DNA sequence: TGCGCCAGCAGTAGAGGGACAGCGAACACTGAAGCTTTCTTT. Residues: CASSRGTANTEAFF.

Here the CDR3 reads CAWNRGAHTEAFF. Written as DNA, the CDR3 is TGTGCCTGGAATCGGGGGGCGCATACTGAAGCTTTCTTT. The chain links TRBV30 to TRBJ1-1, with D possibly being TRBD1 (6 bases). The CDR3 spans 13 residues. Per germline, CDR1 GTSNPN and CDR2 SVGIG (reference sequence). The V end was cut by 4 bases, the J end by 5 bases, with 14 bases between.

The rearrangement links TRBV7-3 to TRBJ1-6, with D hard to call. Germline values: CDR1 SGHTA, CDR2 FQGTGA. There are 15 residues in the CDR3. Trimming took 5 bases from V and 5 from J, leaving 13 bases between them. The CDR3 bases are TGTGCCAGCAGCCTCACTACCGGGAATAATTCACCCCTCCACTTT. It encodes CASSLTTGNNSPLHF.

CDR3 DNA sequence: TGTGCCAGCAGTCGCTCGACAGGGGGGGGTTCTGAAGCTTTCTTT. Protein sequence: CASSRSTGGGSEAFF. The chain uses TRBV2 and TRBJ1-1, with 9 bases fitting TRBD1. Germline-derived CDR1 and CDR2 are SNHLY and FYNNEI. The CDR3 loop spans 15 amino acids. The trim removed 5 bases at V and 6 bases at J, leaving 10 bases unmatched.